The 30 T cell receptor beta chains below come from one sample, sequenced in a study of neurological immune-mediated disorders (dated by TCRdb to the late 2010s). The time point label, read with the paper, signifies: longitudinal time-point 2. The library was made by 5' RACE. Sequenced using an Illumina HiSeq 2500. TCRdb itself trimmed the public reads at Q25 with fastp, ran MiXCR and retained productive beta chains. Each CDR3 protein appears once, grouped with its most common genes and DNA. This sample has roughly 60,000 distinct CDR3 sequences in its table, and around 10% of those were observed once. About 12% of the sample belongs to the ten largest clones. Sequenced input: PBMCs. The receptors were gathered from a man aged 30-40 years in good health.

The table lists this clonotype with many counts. The CDR3 loop reads CASSSGAPSEKLFF. The CDR3 DNA sequence: TGCGCCAGCAGCTCAGGGGCACCGTCGGAAAAACTGTTTTTT. This chain joins TRBV5-1 and TRBJ1-4, with D maybe TRBD1 (6 bases). CDR1 is SGHRS and CDR2 is YFSETQ in the germline V gene. This CDR3 has 14 amino acids. Trimming took 3 bases from V and 8 from J, leaving 14 bases between them.

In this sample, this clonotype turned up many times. The CDR3 region is CSAPTSGRNEQFF. CDR3 coding DNA: TGCAGTGCGCCCACTAGCGGGAGAAATGAGCAGTTCTTC. The rearrangement uses TRBV20-1 and TRBJ2-1; 11 bases are a match to TRBD2. The V gene end was trimmed by 6 bases and the J gene end by 7 bases; junction bases not matched to a gene: 5. CDR1 is DFQATT, CDR2 SNEGSKA, per germline (reference sequence). This CDR3 has 13 residues.

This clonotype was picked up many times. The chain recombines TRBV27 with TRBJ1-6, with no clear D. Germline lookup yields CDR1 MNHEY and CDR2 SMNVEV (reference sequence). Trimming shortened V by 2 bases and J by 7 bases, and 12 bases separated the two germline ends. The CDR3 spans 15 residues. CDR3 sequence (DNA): TGTGCCAGCAGTTTAAGGTCAAGCGGAAATTCACCCCTCCACTTT. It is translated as CASSLRSSGNSPLHF.

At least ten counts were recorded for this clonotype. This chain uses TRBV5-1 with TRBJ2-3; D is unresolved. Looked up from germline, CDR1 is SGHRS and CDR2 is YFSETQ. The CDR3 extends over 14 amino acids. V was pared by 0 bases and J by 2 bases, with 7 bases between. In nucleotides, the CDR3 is TGCGCCAGCAGCTTGGGGCAGAACACAGATACGCAGTATTTT. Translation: CASSLGQNTDTQYF. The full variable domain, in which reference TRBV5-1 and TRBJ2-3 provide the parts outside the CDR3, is KAGVTQTPRYLIKTRGQQVTLSCSPISGHRSVSWYQQTPGQGLQFLFEYFSETQRNKGNFPGRFSGRQFSNSRSEMNVSTLELGDSALYLCASSLGQNTDTQYFGPGTRLTVL.

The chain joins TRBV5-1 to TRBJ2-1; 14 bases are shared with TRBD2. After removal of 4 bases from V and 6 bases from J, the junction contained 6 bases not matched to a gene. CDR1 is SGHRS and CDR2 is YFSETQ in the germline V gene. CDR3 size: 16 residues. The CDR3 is CASSVPGLAGGNEQFF. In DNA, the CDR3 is TGCGCCAGCAGCGTACCCGGACTAGCGGGGGGCAATGAGCAGTTCTTC.

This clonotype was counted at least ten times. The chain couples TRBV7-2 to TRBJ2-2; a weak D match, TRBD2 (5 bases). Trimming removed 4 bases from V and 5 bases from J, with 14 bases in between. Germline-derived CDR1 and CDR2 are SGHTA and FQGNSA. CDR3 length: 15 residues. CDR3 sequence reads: CASSSSPGYTGELFF. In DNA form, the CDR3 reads TGTGCCAGCAGCTCGTCGCCGGGATATACCGGGGAGCTGTTTTTT.

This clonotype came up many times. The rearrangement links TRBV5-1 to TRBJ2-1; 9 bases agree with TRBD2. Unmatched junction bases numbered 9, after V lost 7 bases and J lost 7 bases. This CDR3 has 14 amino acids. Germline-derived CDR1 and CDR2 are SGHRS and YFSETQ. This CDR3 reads CASRVSGGGNEQFF. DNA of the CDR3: TGCGCCAGCCGTGTTAGCGGGGGAGGTAATGAGCAGTTCTTC.

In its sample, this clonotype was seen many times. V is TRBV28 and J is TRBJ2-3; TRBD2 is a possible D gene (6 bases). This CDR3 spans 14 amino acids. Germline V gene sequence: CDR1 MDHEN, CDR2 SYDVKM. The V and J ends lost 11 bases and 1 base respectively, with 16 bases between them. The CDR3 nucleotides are TGTGCCGCCGTTAGAGCTAGCGGCACAGATACGCAGTATTTT. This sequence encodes CAAVRASGTDTQYF.

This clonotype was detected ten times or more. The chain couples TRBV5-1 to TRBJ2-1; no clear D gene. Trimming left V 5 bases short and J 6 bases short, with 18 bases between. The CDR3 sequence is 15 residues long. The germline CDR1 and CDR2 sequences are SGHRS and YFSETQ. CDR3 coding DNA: TGCGCCAGCAGTTCAAGTCCTAACTTTCGCAATGAGCAGTTCTTC. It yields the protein CASSSSPNFRNEQFF.

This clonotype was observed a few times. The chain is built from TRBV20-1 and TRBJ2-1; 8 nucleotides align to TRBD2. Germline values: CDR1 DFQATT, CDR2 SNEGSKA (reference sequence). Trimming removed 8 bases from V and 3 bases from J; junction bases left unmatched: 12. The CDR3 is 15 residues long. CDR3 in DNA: TGCAGTACTTTCCCGGGGGGGACGGGCTACAATGAGCAGTTCTTC. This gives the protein CSTFPGGTGYNEQFF.

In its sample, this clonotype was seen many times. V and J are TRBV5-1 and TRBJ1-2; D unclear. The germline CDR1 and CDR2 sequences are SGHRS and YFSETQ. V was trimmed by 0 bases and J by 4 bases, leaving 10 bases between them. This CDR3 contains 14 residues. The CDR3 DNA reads TGCGCCAGCAGCTTGGAGGCAGCAGGCTATGGCTACACCTTC. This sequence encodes CASSLEAAGYGYTF.

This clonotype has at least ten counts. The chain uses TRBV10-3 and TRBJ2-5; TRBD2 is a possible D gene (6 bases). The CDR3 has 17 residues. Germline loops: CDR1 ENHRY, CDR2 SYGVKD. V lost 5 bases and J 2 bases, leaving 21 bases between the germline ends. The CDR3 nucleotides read TGTGCCATCAGTCCCCTCGAGCGGGTTTTCGAACAAGAGACCCAGTACTTC. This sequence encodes CAISPLERVFEQETQYF.

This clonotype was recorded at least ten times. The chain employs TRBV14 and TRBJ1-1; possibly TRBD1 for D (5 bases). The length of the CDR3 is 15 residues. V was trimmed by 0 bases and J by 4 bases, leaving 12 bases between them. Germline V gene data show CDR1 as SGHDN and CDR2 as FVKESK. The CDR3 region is CASSQDIGVRTEAFF. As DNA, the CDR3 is TGTGCCAGCAGCCAAGATATAGGGGTACGCACTGAAGCTTTCTTT.

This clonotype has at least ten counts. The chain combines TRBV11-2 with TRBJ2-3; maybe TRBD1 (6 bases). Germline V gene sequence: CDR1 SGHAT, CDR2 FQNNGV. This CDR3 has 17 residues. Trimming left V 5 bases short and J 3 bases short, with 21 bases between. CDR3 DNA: TGTGCCAGCAGCGTCGCACGGGACACCCGACGGACAGATACGCAGTATTTT. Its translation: CASSVARDTRRTDTQYF.

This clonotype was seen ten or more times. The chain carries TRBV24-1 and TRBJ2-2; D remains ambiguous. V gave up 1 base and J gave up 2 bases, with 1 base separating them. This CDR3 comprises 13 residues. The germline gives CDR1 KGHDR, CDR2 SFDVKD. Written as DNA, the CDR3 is TGTGCCACCAGTGATTTCAACACCGGGGAGCTGTTTTTT. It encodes CATSDFNTGELFF.

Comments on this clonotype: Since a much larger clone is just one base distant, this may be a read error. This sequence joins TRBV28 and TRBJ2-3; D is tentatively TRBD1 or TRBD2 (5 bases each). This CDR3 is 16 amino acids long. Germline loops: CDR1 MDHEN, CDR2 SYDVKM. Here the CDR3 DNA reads TGTGCCAGCATTTTATGGGGGACGGGCGAATCGGATACGCAGTATTTT. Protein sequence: CASILWGTGESDTQYF. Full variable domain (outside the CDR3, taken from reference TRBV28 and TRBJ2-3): DVKVTQSSRYLVKRTGEKVFLECVQDMDHENMFWYRQDPGLGLRLIYFSYDVKMKEKGDIPEGYSVSREKKERFSLILESASTNQTSMYLCASILWGTGESDTQYFGPGTRLTVL.

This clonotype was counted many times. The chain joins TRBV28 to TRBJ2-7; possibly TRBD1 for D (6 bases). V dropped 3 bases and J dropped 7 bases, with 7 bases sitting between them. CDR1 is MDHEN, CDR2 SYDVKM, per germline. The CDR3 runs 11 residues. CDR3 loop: CASSLRGEQYF. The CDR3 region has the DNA TGTGCCAGCAGTTTGAGGGGGGAGCAGTACTTC. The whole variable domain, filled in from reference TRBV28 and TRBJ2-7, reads DVKVTQSSRYLVKRTGEKVFLECVQDMDHENMFWYRQDPGLGLRLIYFSYDVKMKEKGDIPEGYSVSREKKERFSLILESASTNQTSMYLCASSLRGEQYFGPGTRLTVT.

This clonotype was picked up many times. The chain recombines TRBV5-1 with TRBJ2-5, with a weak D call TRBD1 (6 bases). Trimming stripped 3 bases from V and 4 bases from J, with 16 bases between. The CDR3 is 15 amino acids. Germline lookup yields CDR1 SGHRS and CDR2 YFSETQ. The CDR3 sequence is CASSSRDIIGETQYF. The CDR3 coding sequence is TGCGCCAGCAGCTCCCGGGACATAATTGGAGAGACCCAGTACTTC.

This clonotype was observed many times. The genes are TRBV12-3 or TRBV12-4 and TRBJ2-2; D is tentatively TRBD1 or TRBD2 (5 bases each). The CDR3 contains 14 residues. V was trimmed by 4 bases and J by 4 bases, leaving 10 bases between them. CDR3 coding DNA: TGTGCCAGCAGTTCTCAGAGGGGCACCGGGGAGCTGTTTTTT. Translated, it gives CASSSQRGTGELFF.

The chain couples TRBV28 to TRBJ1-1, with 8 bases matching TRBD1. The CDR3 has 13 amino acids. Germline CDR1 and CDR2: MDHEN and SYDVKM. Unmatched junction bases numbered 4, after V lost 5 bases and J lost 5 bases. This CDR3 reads CASSTTGGTEAFF. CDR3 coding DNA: TGTGCCAGCAGTACTACAGGGGGGACTGAAGCTTTCTTT.

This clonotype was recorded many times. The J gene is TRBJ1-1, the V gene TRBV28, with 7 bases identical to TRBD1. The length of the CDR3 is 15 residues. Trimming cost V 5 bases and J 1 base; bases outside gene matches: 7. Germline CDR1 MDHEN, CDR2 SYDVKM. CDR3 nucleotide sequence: TGTGCCAGCAGTCCCCTCGGACAGGCGAACACTGAAGCTTTCTTT. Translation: CASSPLGQANTEAFF.

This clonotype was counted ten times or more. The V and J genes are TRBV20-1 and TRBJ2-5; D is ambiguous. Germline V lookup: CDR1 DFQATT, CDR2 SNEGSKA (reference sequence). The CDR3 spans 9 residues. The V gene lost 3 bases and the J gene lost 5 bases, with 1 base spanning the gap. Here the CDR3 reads CSASETQYF. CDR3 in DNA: TGCAGTGCTAGTGAGACCCAGTACTTC.

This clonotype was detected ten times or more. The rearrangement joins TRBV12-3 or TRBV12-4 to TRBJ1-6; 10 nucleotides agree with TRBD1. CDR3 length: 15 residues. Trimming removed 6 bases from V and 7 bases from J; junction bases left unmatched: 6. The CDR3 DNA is TGTGCCAGCAGAGCGGGGACAGGGGAAAATTCACCCCTCCACTTT. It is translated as CASRAGTGENSPLHF.

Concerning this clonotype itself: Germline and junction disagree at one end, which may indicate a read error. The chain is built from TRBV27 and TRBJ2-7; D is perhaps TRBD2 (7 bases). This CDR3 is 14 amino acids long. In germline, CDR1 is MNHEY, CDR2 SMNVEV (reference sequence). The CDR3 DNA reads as TGTGCCAGCAGGGAATCCCCGGGGGGCTACAAGCAGTACTTC. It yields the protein CASRESPGGYKQYF.

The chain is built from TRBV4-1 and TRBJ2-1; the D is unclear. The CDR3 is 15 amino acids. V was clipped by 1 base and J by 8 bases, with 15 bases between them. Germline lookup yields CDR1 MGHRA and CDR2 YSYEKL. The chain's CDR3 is CASSQARALFYEQFF. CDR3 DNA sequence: TGCGCCAGCAGCCAAGCCCGGGCCCTGTTCTATGAGCAGTTCTTC.

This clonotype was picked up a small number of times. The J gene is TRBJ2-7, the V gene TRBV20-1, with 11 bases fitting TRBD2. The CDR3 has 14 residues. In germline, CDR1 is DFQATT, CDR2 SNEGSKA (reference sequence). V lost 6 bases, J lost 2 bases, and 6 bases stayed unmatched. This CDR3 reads CSAETSGATYEQYF. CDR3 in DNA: TGCAGTGCAGAGACTAGCGGGGCCACCTACGAGCAGTACTTC.

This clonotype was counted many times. This CDR3 reads CASSEGTLYGYTF. For the CDR3, the DNA is TGCGCCAGCAGCGAAGGGACCCTTTATGGCTACACCTTC. The chain combines TRBV5-1 with TRBJ1-2; D possibly corresponds to TRBD1 (5 bases). The CDR3 spans 13 residues. Trimming pared 4 bases from V and 5 bases from J, leaving 12 bases between. Germline CDR1 is SGHRS and CDR2 is YFSETQ.

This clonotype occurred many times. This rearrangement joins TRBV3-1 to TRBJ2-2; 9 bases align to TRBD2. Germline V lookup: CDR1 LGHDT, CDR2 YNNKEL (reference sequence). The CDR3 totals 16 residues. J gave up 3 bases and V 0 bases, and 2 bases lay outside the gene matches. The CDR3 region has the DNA TGTGCCAGCAGCCAAGATAGCGGGAGAGACACCGGGGAGCTGTTTTTT. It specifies CASSQDSGRDTGELFF.

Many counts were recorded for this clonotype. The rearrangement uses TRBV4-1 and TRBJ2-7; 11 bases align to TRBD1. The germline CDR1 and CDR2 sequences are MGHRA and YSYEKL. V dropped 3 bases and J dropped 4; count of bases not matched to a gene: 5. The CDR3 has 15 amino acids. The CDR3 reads CASSQAGTGGYEQYF. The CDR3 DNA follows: TGCGCCAGCAGCCAGGCCGGGACAGGGGGATACGAGCAGTACTTC.

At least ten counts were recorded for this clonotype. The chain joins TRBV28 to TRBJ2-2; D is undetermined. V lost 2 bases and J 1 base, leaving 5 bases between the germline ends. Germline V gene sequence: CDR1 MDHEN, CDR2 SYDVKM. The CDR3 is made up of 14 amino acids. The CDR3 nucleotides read TGTGCCAGCAGTTTACCTCAGAACACCGGGGAGCTGTTTTTT. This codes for CASSLPQNTGELFF. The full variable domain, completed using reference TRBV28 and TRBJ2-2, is DVKVTQSSRYLVKRTGEKVFLECVQDMDHENMFWYRQDPGLGLRLIYFSYDVKMKEKGDIPEGYSVSREKKERFSLILESASTNQTSMYLCASSLPQNTGELFFGEGSRLTVL.